This T cell receptor beta chain was found in a study of blood T cell repertoires in COVID-19. Study in general: From the United States, Italy and Spain came samples of acute and convalescent COVID-19. The cDNA or gDNA used as material had been derived from T cells, B-cell-depleted T cells, or PBMCs.

V dropped 0 bases and J dropped 3 bases, with 13 bases sitting between them. There are 15 residues in the CDR3. Germline values: CDR1 SGHRS, CDR2 YFSETQ. Original processing notes: Scientists estimated how many nucleated cells there were by amplifying reference gene primers. Sequencing used immunoSEQ multiplex PCR; TCRdb keeps in-frame clones, though not all of them. D and trimming were read from the DNA, whereas the V and J calls and clone size are those reported in that table. In the table there are approximately 140,000 clones, around 80% of which are singletons. This chain links TRBV5-1 with TRBJ2-7; perhaps TRBD2 as D (5 bases). The specimen sequenced was peripheral blood. This sequence originates from a human donor in a cohort sampled during active COVID-19. The CDR3 region has the DNA TGCGCCAGCAGCTTGGCCGGGAACACACTCTACGAGCAGTACTTC. Protein: CASSLAGNTLYEQYF. Drawing the rest from reference TRBV5-1 and TRBJ2-7, the complete variable domain is KAGVTQTPRYLIKTRGQQVTLSCSPISGHRSVSWYQQTPGQGLQFLFEYFSETQRNKGNFPGRFSGRQFSNSRSEMNVSTLELGDSALYLCASSLAGNTLYEQYFGPGTRLTVT.